This T cell receptor beta chain was documented in a study of ipilimumab plus nivolumab after autologous stem cell transplantation. Overall study: DLBCL patients had primary refractory or relapsed disease.

The CDR3 is 14 residues long. V lost 2 bases to trimming and J lost 5 bases; unmatched junction nucleotides: 4. Looked up from germline, CDR1 is MNHEY and CDR2 is SMNVEV (reference sequence). Patients received nivolumab 3 mg/kg at weeks 1, 4, 7, 10, then fortnightly to week 26. This table comes from immunoSEQ multiplex PCR, and its TCRdb copy is limited to in-frame clones, with some not included. Among 17,000 or so clones, about 77% were seen once, and the ten largest hold more than 8.5%. The chain couples TRBV27 to TRBJ2-5, with 8 bases aligning to TRBD2. Source: PBMCs, taken in a trial of ipilimumab plus nivolumab as post-transplant consolidation. The receptor comes from a male donor with diffuse large B-cell lymphoma. CDR3 residues: CASSLKRGRETQYF. For the CDR3, the DNA is TGTGCCAGCAGTTTAAAGCGGGGGAGGGAGACCCAGTACTTC.